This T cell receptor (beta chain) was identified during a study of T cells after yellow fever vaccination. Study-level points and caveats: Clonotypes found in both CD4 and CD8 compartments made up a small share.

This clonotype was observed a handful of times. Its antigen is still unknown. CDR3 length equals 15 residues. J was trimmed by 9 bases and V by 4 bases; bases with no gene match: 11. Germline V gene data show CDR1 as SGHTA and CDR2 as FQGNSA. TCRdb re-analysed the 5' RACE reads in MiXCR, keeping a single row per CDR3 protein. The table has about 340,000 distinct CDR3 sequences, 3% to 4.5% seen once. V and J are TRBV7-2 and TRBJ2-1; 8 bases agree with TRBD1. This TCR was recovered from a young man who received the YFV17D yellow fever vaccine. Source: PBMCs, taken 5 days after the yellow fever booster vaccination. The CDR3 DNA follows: TGTGCCAGCAGCTCCCCCCGGGACAGGAACAGTGAGCAGTTCTTC. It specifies CASSSPRDRNSEQFF.